The 28 T cell receptor beta chains listed next were all sequenced from one sample in a study of T cell clonality in common variable immunodeficiency. Antigen specificity for these receptors is unknown. Study conclusions and caveats: Reportedly, TCR beta sequences from common variable immunodeficiency showed fewer deletions and N-nucleotide insertions.

Method: immunoSEQ multiplex PCR; TCRdb's copy keeps in-frame clones and lacks some. The sample is made up of about 28,000 clones, none counted only once. Source material: peripheral blood mononuclear cells. The source is a human donor with common variable immunodeficiency.

Note on this clone: The read comes to an end 3 residues before the CDR3 does, leaving the germline J gene to fill in the end. The chain recombines TRBV2 with TRBJ2-1, with 12 positions matching TRBD2. CDR1 and CDR2 (germline): SNHLY, FYNNEI. This CDR3 spans 19 amino acids. The ends lost 8 bases at V and 0 bases at J; junction bases unmatched: 14. The CDR3 bases that were read are TGTGCCAGCGGGCGAGGACTAGCGGGAATGTTAAGCTCCTACAATGAG. This sequence encodes CASGRGLAGMLSSYNE. The full CDR3 is CASGRGLAGMLSSYNEQFF.

This clone was counted many times. The read terminates 3 residues before the CDR3 end, so the remaining end is supplied by the germline J gene. The genes are TRBV19 and TRBJ1-1; 7 bases map to TRBD1. CDR3 size: 13 residues. Germline CDR1 is LNHDA and CDR2 is SQIVND (reference sequence). The CDR3 is CASSPQGSQEAFF. The CDR3 DNA, read in part, is TGTGCCAGTAGTCCACAGGGGAGCCAAGAA.

With regard to this clone: From the germline J gene comes the end of the CDR3, since the read stops 3 residues before it. This chain uses TRBV6-1 with TRBJ1-1; a weak D match, TRBD1 (6 bases). This CDR3 has 13 amino acids. V dropped 2 bases and J dropped 5 bases, with 9 bases sitting between them. The germline V gene encodes CDR1 MNHNS and CDR2 SASEGT. The covered CDR3 bases are TGTGCCAGCAGTGAACTGGGGGCGACTGAA. Amino acids: CASSELGATE. In full, the CDR3 reads CASSELGATEAFF.

This clone was seen many times. Partial CDR3 DNA: TGCAGTGCTCGGGGGTTTTTGTATGGCACAGATACG. Amino acid sequence: CSARGFLYGTDT. In full, the CDR3 is CSARGFLYGTDTQYF. The chain employs TRBV20-1 and TRBJ2-3, with a weak D call TRBD2 (6 bases). The CDR3 end is not reached by the read, which stops 3 residues before it; the germline J gene fills it in. Trimming took 5 bases from V and 1 from J, leaving 16 bases between them. The CDR3 consists of 15 residues. The V gene's germline CDR1 is DFQATT and CDR2 SNEGSKA (reference sequence).

This clone was seen only a few times. The sequenced fragment ends 3 residues before the CDR3 boundary, so the rest is inferred from the germline J gene. The V gene is TRBV5-4, the J gene TRBJ2-7; no clear D. The germline V gene has CDR1 SGHNT and CDR2 YYREEE (reference sequence). The CDR3 sequence is 15 residues long. Trimming pared 7 bases from V and 6 bases from J, leaving 23 bases between. Partial CDR3 DNA: TGTGCCAGCCGCCGTGAGGCGGAAGTAAACGCCGAG. It translates to CASRREAEVNAE. Given in full, the CDR3 is CASRREAEVNAEQYF.

This clone has at least ten counts. The observed sequence ends 3 residues before the CDR3 terminus, with the missing tail filled in from the germline J gene. The chain recombines TRBV7-8 with TRBJ2-6; D is unclear. Germline-derived CDR1 and CDR2 are SGHVS and FQNEAQ. Trimming pared 2 bases from V and 10 bases from J, leaving 3 bases between. This CDR3 is built from 11 residues. Partial CDR3 DNA: TGTGCCAGCAGCTTATCTAACGTC. This sequence encodes CASSLSNV. The full CDR3 protein reads CASSLSNVLTF.

In this sample, this clone turned up a few times. The read terminates 3 residues ahead of where the CDR3 ends, so the germline J gene completes it. The chain uses TRBV29-1 and TRBJ2-7; D possibly corresponds to TRBD2 (6 bases). Trimming removed 7 bases from V and 6 bases from J, with 22 bases in between. CDR3 length: 14 amino acids. Germline loops: CDR1 SQVTM, CDR2 ANQGSEA. CDR3 protein: CSAAWGTVQPEQYF. The CDR3 DNA, read in part, is TGCAGCGCCGCCTGGGGGACTGTACAGCCCGAG.

This clone was found many times. The read ends 3 residues shy of where the CDR3 ends; the end is completed using the germline J gene. The rearrangement uses TRBV10-3 and TRBJ1-1; TRBD1 might be the D (5 bases). The germline V and J ends were trimmed by 4 bases and 3 bases, with 21 bases remaining between them. The CDR3 extends over 17 amino acids. The V gene's germline CDR1 is ENHRY and CDR2 SYGVKD. CDR3 bases read: TGTGCCATCAGTGGGCGGACACCCTTCGGCATGGACACTGAA. It specifies CAISGRTPFGMDTE. The entire CDR3 sequence reads CAISGRTPFGMDTEAFF.

This clone was recorded many times. The CDR3 is cut off 3 residues early in the read; its end comes from the germline J gene. The V call is TRBV19, the J call TRBJ2-6; the D gene is possibly TRBD2 (5 bases). Germline CDR1 is LNHDA and CDR2 is SQIVND (reference sequence). V lost 4 bases to trimming and J lost 2 bases, with 12 bases between them. The CDR3 is 16 amino acids. CDR3 amino acids: CASSTPQRTGANVLTF. Partial CDR3 DNA: TGTGCCAGTAGTACCCCGCAGCGGACTGGGGCCAACGTC.

This clone was detected many times. The read falls 3 residues short of the CDR3 end, and the missing part is taken from the germline J gene. The chain links TRBV10-3 to TRBJ2-1; 13 bases line up with TRBD2. Germline CDR1 ENHRY, CDR2 SYGVKD. V shed 4 bases and J 6 bases; nucleotides not matched to a gene: 9. The CDR3 is 17 amino acids. Incomplete CDR3 DNA: TGTGCCATCAGTGGGACTAGCGGGAGCTTCGCGAGCAATGAG. It is translated as CAISGTSGSFASNE. Given in full, the CDR3 is CAISGTSGSFASNEQFF.

In this sample, this clone turned up a few times. The read is 3 residues too short to cover the CDR3 end, so that end is filled in from the germline J gene. The V and J genes are TRBV19 and TRBJ1-5, with a possible D match to TRBD1 (5 bases). This CDR3 comprises 15 residues. The germline CDR1 and CDR2 sequences are LNHDA and SQIVND (reference sequence). Trimming took off 4 bases at V and 0 bases at J, with 10 bases between the two ends. CDR3 region: CASSTTVNSNQPQHF. The DNA read from the CDR3 is TGTGCCAGTAGTACGACAGTAAATAGCAATCAGCCC.

This clone was observed a few times. The read finishes 3 residues shy of the CDR3 end, and the germline J gene is used to complete it. The chain joins TRBV20-1 to TRBJ2-1; TRBD2 agrees at 8 bases. J gave up 7 bases and V 6 bases, and 5 bases lay outside the gene matches. Germline V gives CDR1 DFQATT, CDR2 SNEGSKA (reference sequence). The CDR3 is 12 residues long. CDR3 residues: CSAERETNEQFF. The part of the CDR3 DNA that was read is TGCAGTGCCGAGCGGGAGACGAATGAG.

This clone occurred many times. The read gets to within 3 residues of the CDR3 end, and the germline J gene fills in the rest. This chain connects TRBV19 to TRBJ2-1, with 8 nucleotides matching TRBD1. The CDR3 runs 14 residues. CDR1 is LNHDA, CDR2 SQIVND, per germline (reference sequence). The V segment lost 6 bases and the J segment 6 bases; nucleotides outside the gene matches: 7. The CDR3 reads CASSYRTGFNEQFF. The CDR3 DNA, read in part, is TGTGCCAGTAGCTACCGGACAGGGTTCAATGAG.

This clone has at least ten counts. The sequenced CDR3 bases are TGTGCCAGTATCAAACAGGGGGACGTCGCTAATGAAAAA. It encodes CASIKQGDVANEK. The whole CDR3 sequence reads CASIKQGDVANEKLFF. The chain links TRBV19 to TRBJ1-4, with 8 bases lining up with TRBD1. The CDR3 is cut off 3 residues early in the read; its end comes from the germline J gene. CDR1 and CDR2 from the germline V gene are LNHDA and SQIVND (reference sequence). With 7 bases clipped from V and 3 bases from J, the junction kept 10 bases outside the gene matches. This CDR3 contains 16 residues.

With regard to this clone: Read coverage stops 3 residues before the CDR3 terminus; the germline J gene supplies the remainder. The genes are TRBV19 and TRBJ1-3; D ambiguous. CDR3 length: 13 residues. Trimming removed 4 bases from V and 3 bases from J, with 7 bases in between. Germline CDR1 LNHDA, CDR2 SQIVND (reference sequence). Here the CDR3 reads CASSNDNGNTIYF. The CDR3 bases that were read are TGTGCCAGTAGTAACGACAATGGAAACACC.

The sequenced part of the CDR3 DNA is TGCAGTGCCTATAACCCCCCCTACGAG. Encoded protein: CSAYNPPYE. The full CDR3 is CSAYNPPYEQYF. The J gene is TRBJ2-7, the V gene TRBV20-1, with D unresolved. The sequence runs out 3 residues before the end of the CDR3; the remainder is reconstructed from the germline J gene. Germline loops: CDR1 DFQATT, CDR2 SNEGSKA (reference sequence). This CDR3 region has 12 residues. V lost 6 bases and J lost 2, with 11 bases in between.

This clone was recorded many times. The CDR3 end is not reached by the read, which stops 3 residues before it; the germline J gene fills it in. The chain joins TRBV18 to TRBJ1-1; TRBD1 is a possible D gene (5 bases). Germline assignment: CDR1 KGHSH and CDR2 LQKENI. With 7 bases removed from V and 2 bases from J, the gap between germline ends came to 8 bases. This CDR3 is built from 12 residues. The CDR3 loop reads CASYGGNTEAFF. The sequenced part of the CDR3 DNA is TGTGCCAGCTACGGGGGTAACACTGAA.

This clone came up many times. The read halts 3 residues ahead of the CDR3 end, with the missing end drawn from the germline J gene. This chain uses TRBV5-1 with TRBJ2-7, with TRBD1 matching 9 bases. V lost 4 bases, J lost 6 bases, and 11 bases stayed unmatched. Germline CDR1 reads SGHRS; CDR2 reads YFSETQ. CDR3 length: 15 residues. The sequenced CDR3 bases are TGCGCCAGCAGCACGACGGGACAGGGAGATGGCGAG. Protein product: CASSTTGQGDGE. The full CDR3 is CASSTTGQGDGEQYF.

This clone was observed many times. The CDR3 extends 3 residues past the end of the read, so its final part is completed from the germline J gene. The chain is built from TRBV18 and TRBJ1-1, with a possible D match to TRBD1 (6 bases). Trimming took 4 bases from V and 1 from J, leaving 10 bases between them. The CDR3 length is 14 residues. Germline CDR1 and CDR2: KGHSH and LQKENI. CDR3 sequence reads: CASSQQGGNTEAFF. CDR3 DNA (partial): TGTGCCAGCTCACAACAGGGTGGGAACACTGAA.

In this sample, this clone turned up a few times. The sequence runs out 3 residues before the end of the CDR3; the remainder is reconstructed from the germline J gene. J is TRBJ1-3 and V is TRBV18, with TRBD1 matching 7 bases. With V trimmed by 8 bases and J by 5 bases, 12 bases remained unmatched. The CDR3 loop spans 15 amino acids. Germline V lookup: CDR1 KGHSH, CDR2 LQKENI. The CDR3 reads CASAPQGQRRNTIYF. The sequenced CDR3 bases are TGTGCCAGCGCTCCACAGGGGCAAAGGAGAAACACC.

This clone was seen only a few times. The CDR3 is cut off 3 residues early in the read; its end comes from the germline J gene. This rearrangement joins TRBV7-9 to TRBJ2-2, with TRBD2 identical over 7 bases. This CDR3 is built from 15 residues. Unmatched junction bases numbered 2, after V lost 0 bases and J lost 4 bases. From germline, CDR1 is SEHNR and CDR2 FQNEAQ (reference sequence). The CDR3 bases that were read are TGTGCCAGCAGCTTAGCCGGGGAGGGCACCGGGGAG. Its protein product is CASSLAGEGTGE. The full CDR3 sequence reads CASSLAGEGTGELFF.

This clone was counted at least ten times. The CDR3 end falls 3 residues outside the read, so it is completed with the germline J gene. This chain links TRBV5-6 with TRBJ1-3, with D perhaps matching TRBD1 (5 bases). Deletions cut 4 bases from V and 0 bases from J, with 11 bases between. Germline V gene data show CDR1 as SGHDT and CDR2 as YYEEEE. There are 15 residues in the CDR3. The CDR3 loop is CASSRKGFSGNTIYF. The sequenced CDR3 bases are TGTGCCAGCAGCCGAAAGGGGTTCTCTGGAAACACC. The entire variable domain, with the rest obtained from reference TRBV5-6 and TRBJ1-3, is as follows: DAGVTQSPTHLIKTRGQQVTLRCSPKSGHDTVSWYQQALGQGPQFIFQYYEEEERQRGNFPDRFSGHQFPNYSSELNVNALLLGDSALYLCASSRKGFSGNTIYFGEGSWLTVV.

A few counts support this clone. The DNA ends 3 residues before the CDR3 does, and the rest of the CDR3 is filled in from the germline J gene. The V call is TRBV7-2, the J call TRBJ2-1, with TRBD1 identical over 7 bases. CDR1 and CDR2 (germline): SGHTA, FQGNSA. V was pared by 0 bases and J by 5 bases, with 10 bases of the junction left unmatched. The CDR3 spans 17 residues. The DNA read from the CDR3 is TGTGCCAGCAGCTTAGCTCTTACGAGACAGGGCCACAATGAG. It is translated as CASSLALTRQGHNE. The full CDR3 protein is CASSLALTRQGHNEQFF.

In its sample, this clone is medium-sized. The CDR3 goes on 3 residues after the read ends, and that part is filled in from the germline J gene. V gene TRBV5-4 combines with J gene TRBJ2-2; no clear D. Germline V CDR1 and CDR2: SGHNT, YYREEE (reference sequence). This CDR3 is built from 13 residues. V lost 5 bases to trimming and J lost 6 bases, with 11 bases between them. Incomplete CDR3 DNA: TGTGCCAGCAGTCATCAAAGGTCCGGGGAG. Translating it yields CASSHQRSGE. The entire CDR3 reads CASSHQRSGELFF.

This clone was found a few times. Sequencing ends 3 residues short of the CDR3 end; the germline J gene provides the rest. V is TRBV6-1 and J is TRBJ1-6, with D unresolved. CDR1 MNHNS and CDR2 SASEGT come from the germline V gene. This CDR3 spans 11 amino acids. Incomplete CDR3 DNA: TGTGCCAGCAGTGAAAGGTCAACC. It specifies CASSERST. The whole CDR3 region reads CASSERSTLHF.

This clone was seen at least ten times. The sequenced fragment ends 3 residues before the CDR3 boundary, so the rest is inferred from the germline J gene. This rearrangement joins TRBV29-1 to TRBJ2-1; D possibly corresponds to TRBD2 (5 bases). The CDR3 has 13 residues. CDR1 is SQVTM and CDR2 is ANQGSEA in the germline V gene. Trimming stripped 6 bases from V and 3 bases from J, with 12 bases between. CDR3 amino acids: CSVPAEVYNEQFF. The sequenced part of the CDR3 DNA is TGCAGCGTCCCAGCGGAGGTCTACAATGAG.

This clone showed up many times. The read ends 3 residues before the CDR3 terminus; that terminus is restored from the germline J gene. This rearrangement joins TRBV7-9 to TRBJ2-5; D possibly corresponds to TRBD1 (5 bases). The CDR3 loop spans 14 amino acids. From germline, CDR1 is SEHNR and CDR2 FQNEAQ (reference sequence). The ends were cut back, 1 base at V and 4 bases at J, with 10 bases in the middle. Here the CDR3 reads CASSLGGRVETQYF. The part of the CDR3 DNA that was read is TGTGCCAGCAGCTTAGGCGGCAGGGTAGAGACC.

The table lists this clone with many counts. The CDR3 extends 3 residues past the end of the read, so its final part is completed from the germline J gene. The chain links TRBV3-1 (or the pseudogene TRBV3-2) to TRBJ2-7; D perhaps matches TRBD1 (5 bases). The CDR3 spans 15 residues. V shed 0 bases and J shed 3 bases, with 12 bases lying between them. CDR1 and CDR2 (germline): LGHDT, YNNKEL (reference sequence). This chain's CDR3 is CASSQDWQGYYEQYF. The CDR3 bases that were read are TGTGCCAGCAGCCAAGATTGGCAGGGATACTACGAG.